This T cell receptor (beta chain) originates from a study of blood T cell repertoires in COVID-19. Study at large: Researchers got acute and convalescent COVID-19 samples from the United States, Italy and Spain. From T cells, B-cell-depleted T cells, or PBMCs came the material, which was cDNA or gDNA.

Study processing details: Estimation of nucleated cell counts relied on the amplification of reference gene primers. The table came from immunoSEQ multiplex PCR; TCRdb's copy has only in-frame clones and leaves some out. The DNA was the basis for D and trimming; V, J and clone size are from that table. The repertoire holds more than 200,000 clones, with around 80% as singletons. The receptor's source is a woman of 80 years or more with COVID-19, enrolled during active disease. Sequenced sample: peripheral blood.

DNA for the CDR3: TGCAGCGTTAAACAGGGTAACTATGGCTACACCTTC. Amino acid sequence: CSVKQGNYGYTF. This chain connects TRBV29-1 to TRBJ1-2; possibly TRBD1 for D (6 bases). Germline CDR1 SQVTM, CDR2 ANQGSEA. CDR3 size: 12 residues. Trimming left V 5 bases short and J 1 base short, with 8 bases between.